This TCR beta chain was obtained from a study of glioma-infiltrating T cells listed by TCRdb under 2016. At the level of the whole study: Low-grade gliomas were WHO grade II oligodendrogliomas or astrocytomas, and glioblastomas were WHO grade IV tumors sampled at initial rather than recurrent diagnosis. Three low-grade glioma patients, roughly eight primary glioblastoma patients, and three non-glioma patients who contributed non-neoplastic brain tissue made up the paired cohort. Glioma patients received dexamethasone for six or fewer days before surgery. Sequencing of TCR alpha- and beta-chain repertoires was performed on glioma tissue, on non-neoplastic brain tissue, and on matched peripheral blood mononuclear cells. The sequencing target for blood libraries was about 4- to 11-fold coverage of about 960,000 peripheral T cells. To gauge divergence between tissue and blood T-cell populations, every tissue-infiltrating repertoire was compared against the peripheral blood repertoire from the same patient. General conclusions and limits of the study: Small numbers underpinned the group comparisons: eight or nine glioblastoma patients, three low-grade glioma patients and three non-neoplastic patients. VJ-independent divergence between tissue and blood was below expectation in non-neoplastic patients but above expectation in all gliomas, especially low-grade gliomas. Tissue and blood shared very few CDR3 sequences, a result attributed to high CDR3 diversity and limited sampling. Patients with low tissue-blood divergence were marked by a signature set of shared blood CDR3 motifs, and that set was depleted in highly divergent patients.

Immediately after resection, surgical brain or tumor specimens were cryofrozen in liquid nitrogen, with peripheral blood cells collected concurrently. In its sample, this clonotype was seen many times. The antigen this receptor binds is unknown. Base qualities are not at hand, and no much larger clone is one base apart. V and J lose 6 bases and 2 bases, and a span of 14 bases separates them. CDR1 and CDR2 are drawn from the germline V gene (reference sequence): DFQATT, SNEGSKA. The CDR3 numbers 13 residues from cysteine through phenylalanine. The entry retains the CDR3 DNA only, 39 bases that are in frame from base 1. TCR alpha and beta CDR3 regions were amplified with the iRepertoire nested amplicon-rescue multiplex PCR (arm-PCR) platform from RNA. The input for one-step reverse transcription and amplification was about 90-450 ng of tissue mRNA or PBMC total RNA. After bead purification, a secondary multiplex PCR added Illumina adapters, and libraries were gel-purified between 200 and 400 bp. Libraries carried internal 6-nucleotide barcodes used for demultiplexing. Sequencing of the libraries was done on an Illumina MiSeq using 2x220 or 2x250 nucleotide paired-end reads. In the original analysis: FLASH 1.2.11 was used to merge paired reads, and BWA-MEM then aligned the reads to the GRCh37 human genome before TRA and TRB reads were extracted. An IMGT-derived reference of cassette sequences and CDR3 motifs, with pseudogenes included, was used for V and J assignment. Three-frame translation of reads was performed, and productive CDR3s were defined as those with a C...FGXG motif and no stop codons. Clonotypes were defined as unique combinations of V-J cassette pair and CDR3 amino acid sequence. Filtering of reads was based on Hamming distance, with the threshold set by the sequence error rate of each sample in mapped regions. TCRdb reprocessing: public reads trimmed at Q25 with fastp, clones called with MiXCR, in-frame beta chains kept. Rows with a matching CDR3 protein are joined into one entry that keeps the most common DNA and genes. The V and J calls and clone size come from TCRdb's table, not from the authors' own analysis. Counted in this sample were 300,000 to 400,000 distinct CDR3 sequences; roughly two fifths of them appeared once. About 11% of the sample is held by the ten biggest clonotypes.

The sample was glioma tissue, nonneoplastic brain tissue, or PBMCs (not recorded which). Recombination joined TRBV20-1 with TRBJ2-7; TRBD1 is a possible D gene, resting on 7 matching bases. The receptor was isolated from a human donor with low-grade glioma or glioblastoma, undergoing nonglioma brain surgery, or in good health (not recorded which). The DNA sequence follows: TGCAGTGCCCGGAGGGACAGCCCCTACGAGCAGTACTTC. Its product reads: CSARRDSPYEQYF.